Shown below are 10 T cell receptor beta chains from a single sample sequenced in a study of cytomegalovirus exposure and HLA in healthy donors. Amplification used 60 Vbeta primers and 13 Jbeta primers. The table came from immunoSEQ multiplex PCR; TCRdb's copy has only in-frame clones and leaves some out. Of some 90,000 clones in the sample, roughly 76% were seen once. The material sequenced was PBMCs. All receptors come from a man aged 50 to 59 in good health and CMV-seronegative.

The chain uses TRBV5-1 and TRBJ1-2; D is perhaps TRBD1 (6 bases). Looked up from germline, CDR1 is SGHRS and CDR2 is YFSETQ. This CDR3 region has 11 residues. The ends were cut back, 3 bases at V and 10 bases at J, with 10 bases in the middle. CDR3 coding DNA: TGCGCCAGCAGCTCTACAGGGTACTACACCTTC. Its translation is CASSSTGYYTF.

The V gene is TRBV4-2, the J gene TRBJ2-5; 8 bases map to TRBD1. V dropped 11 bases and J dropped 2; count of bases not matched to a gene: 13. The CDR3 loop spans 15 amino acids. From germline, CDR1 is LGHNA and CDR2 YNFKEQ. The CDR3 DNA is TGTGCCGGATCACCGACAGGGGCCCCGCAAGAGACCCAGTACTTC. Its protein product is CAGSPTGAPQETQYF.

V gene TRBV7-9 combines with J gene TRBJ1-1, with 8 bases matching TRBD1. Germline-derived CDR1 and CDR2 are SEHNR and FQNEAQ (reference sequence). V gave up 0 bases and J gave up 1 base; unmatched junction bases: 1. CDR3 length equals 15 residues. The CDR3 sequence: CASSLAGTGNTEAFF. The CDR3, as DNA: TGTGCCAGCAGCTTAGCCGGGACAGGGAACACTGAAGCTTTCTTT.

The V call is TRBV30, the J call TRBJ2-1; 12 bases line up with TRBD2. Germline CDR1 and CDR2: GTSNPN and SVGIG (reference sequence). Trimming at V came to 8 bases and at J to 4 bases, leaving 6 bases not matched to a gene. CDR3 size: 14 residues. CDR3 loop: CARASGGGYNEQFF. CDR3 coding DNA: TGTGCCCGCGCTAGCGGGGGGGGGTACAATGAGCAGTTCTTC.

The sample holds a few counts of this clone. A junction end diverges from the germline sequence, so it may reflect a read error. The V and J genes are TRBV10-3 and TRBJ1-4, with a tentative D call TRBD1 (6 bases). The length of the CDR3 is 15 residues. From germline, CDR1 is ENHRY and CDR2 SYGVKD. The CDR3 protein is CAISESRQENEKLFF. CDR3 DNA: TGTGCCATCAGCGAGTCTAGACAGGAGAATGAAAAACTGTTTTTT.

V usage is TRBV7-9 and J usage is TRBJ1-4, with D possibly TRBD1 on 6 matching bases. Per germline, CDR1 SEHNR and CDR2 FQNEAQ (reference sequence). The V gene lost 5 bases and the J gene lost 4 bases, with 11 bases spanning the gap. CDR3 length: 14 residues. The CDR3: CASSLDSYNEKLFF. The CDR3 bases are TGTGCCAGCAGCCTGGACAGCTATAATGAAAAACTGTTTTTT.

CDR3 amino acids: CATSTPSGDSDTQYF. The CDR3 DNA follows: TGTGCCACCAGCACACCTTCCGGAGATAGTGATACGCAGTATTTT. The chain recombines TRBV15 with TRBJ2-3; D gene ambiguous. Germline values: CDR1 LNHNV, CDR2 YYDKDF (reference sequence). CDR3 length equals 15 residues. Between the trimmed V and J ends, which lost 4 bases and 6 bases, there was a span of 17 bases.

The chain recombines TRBV29-1 with TRBJ1-1; D may be TRBD1 (6 bases). V lost 4 bases and J 4 bases, leaving 10 bases between the germline ends. Per germline, CDR1 SQVTM and CDR2 ANQGSEA. The CDR3 runs 12 residues. The CDR3 DNA follows: TGCAGCGTTGGCAGGGGCGGCACTGAAGCTTTCTTT. It encodes CSVGRGGTEAFF.

The gene calls are TRBV5-4 and TRBJ2-7, with TRBD1 identical over 8 bases. Germline loops: CDR1 SGHNT, CDR2 YYREEE (reference sequence). CDR3 size: 15 residues. The V and J ends lost 4 bases and 4 bases, in that order; junction bases with no gene match: 10. The CDR3 DNA sequence: TGTGCCAGCAGCCAAGGGAGGACAGGGTATTACGAGCAGTACTTC. Its protein is CASSQGRTGYYEQYF. Variable domain in full (rest from reference TRBV5-4 and TRBJ2-7): ETGVTQSPTHLIKTRGQQVTLRCSSQSGHNTVSWYQQALGQGPQFIFQYYREEENGRGNFPPRFSGLQFPNYSSELNVNALELDDSALYLCASSQGRTGYYEQYFGPGTRLTVT.

The rearrangement links TRBV28 to TRBJ2-1, with TRBD2 identical over 12 bases. The germline CDR1 and CDR2 sequences are MDHEN and SYDVKM. This CDR3 comprises 17 residues. Losses at the gene ends were 6 bases for V and 10 bases for J; bases not matched to a gene: 16. CDR3 DNA sequence: TGTGCCAGCAGGGCTTCTAGCGGGGGGGCGTTAGGATACGAGCAGTTCTTC. Translating it yields CASRASSGGALGYEQFF.